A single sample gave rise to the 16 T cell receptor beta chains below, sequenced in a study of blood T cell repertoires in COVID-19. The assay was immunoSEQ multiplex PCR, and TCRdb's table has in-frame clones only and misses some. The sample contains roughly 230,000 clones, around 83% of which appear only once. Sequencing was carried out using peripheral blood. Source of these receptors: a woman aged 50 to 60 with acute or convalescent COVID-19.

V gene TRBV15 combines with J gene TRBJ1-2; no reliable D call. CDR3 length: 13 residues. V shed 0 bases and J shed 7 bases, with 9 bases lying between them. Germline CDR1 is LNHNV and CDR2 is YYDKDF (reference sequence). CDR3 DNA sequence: TGTGCCACCAGCAGAGAGAGGGTAGGTGGCTACACCTTC. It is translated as CATSRERVGGYTF.

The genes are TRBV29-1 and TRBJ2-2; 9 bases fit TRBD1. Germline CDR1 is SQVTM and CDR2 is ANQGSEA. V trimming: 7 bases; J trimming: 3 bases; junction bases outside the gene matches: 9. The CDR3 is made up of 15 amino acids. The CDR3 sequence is CSATGTGLDTGELFF. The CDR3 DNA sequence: TGCAGCGCAACCGGGACAGGGCTTGACACCGGGGAGCTGTTTTTT.

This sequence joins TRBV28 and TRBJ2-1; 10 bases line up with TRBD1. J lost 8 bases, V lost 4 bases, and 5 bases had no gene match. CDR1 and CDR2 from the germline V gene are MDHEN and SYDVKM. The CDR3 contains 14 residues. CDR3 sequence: CASSSPTGGYEQFF. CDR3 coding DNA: TGTGCCAGCAGTTCACCGACAGGGGGCTATGAGCAGTTCTTC.

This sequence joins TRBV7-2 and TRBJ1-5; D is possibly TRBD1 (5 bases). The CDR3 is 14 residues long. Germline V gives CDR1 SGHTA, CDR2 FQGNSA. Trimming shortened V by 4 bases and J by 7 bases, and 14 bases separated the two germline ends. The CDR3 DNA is TGTGCCAGCAGCTCCAACCAGGGCCGCCAGCCCCAGCATTTT. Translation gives CASSSNQGRQPQHF.

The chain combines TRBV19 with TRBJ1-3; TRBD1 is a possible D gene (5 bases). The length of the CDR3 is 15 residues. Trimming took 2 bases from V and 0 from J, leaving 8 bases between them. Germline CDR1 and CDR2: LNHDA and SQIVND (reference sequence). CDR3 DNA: TGTGCCAGTAGTATACTTACAGGCTCTGGAAACACCATATATTTT. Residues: CASSILTGSGNTIYF.

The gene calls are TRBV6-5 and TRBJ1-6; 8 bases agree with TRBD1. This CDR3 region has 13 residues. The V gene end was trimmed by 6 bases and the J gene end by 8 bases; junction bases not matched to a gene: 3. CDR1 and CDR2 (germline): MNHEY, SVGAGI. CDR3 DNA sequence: TGTGCCAGCAGGGACAGGGACGATTCACCCCTCCACTTT. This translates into CASRDRDDSPLHF.

CDR3 nucleotide sequence: TGTGCCAGCCGGACAGCCGGGAAGACTGAAGCTTTCTTT. Protein product: CASRTAGKTEAFF. The chain uses TRBV12-3 or TRBV12-4 and TRBJ1-1, with D possibly TRBD1 on 6 matching bases. Trimming pared 8 bases from V and 5 bases from J, leaving 15 bases between. There are 13 residues in the CDR3.

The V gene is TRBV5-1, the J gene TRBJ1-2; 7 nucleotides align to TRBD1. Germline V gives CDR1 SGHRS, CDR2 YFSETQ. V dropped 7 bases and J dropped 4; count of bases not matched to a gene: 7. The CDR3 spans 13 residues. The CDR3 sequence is CASGDRPLYGYTF. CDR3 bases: TGCGCCAGCGGGGACAGACCCCTCTATGGCTACACCTTC.

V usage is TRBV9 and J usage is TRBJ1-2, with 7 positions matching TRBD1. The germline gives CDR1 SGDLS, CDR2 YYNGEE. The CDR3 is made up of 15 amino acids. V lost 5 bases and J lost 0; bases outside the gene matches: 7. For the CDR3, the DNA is TGTGCCAGCAGTCAGGGACAGACCCCTAACTATGGCTACACCTTC. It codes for CASSQGQTPNYGYTF.

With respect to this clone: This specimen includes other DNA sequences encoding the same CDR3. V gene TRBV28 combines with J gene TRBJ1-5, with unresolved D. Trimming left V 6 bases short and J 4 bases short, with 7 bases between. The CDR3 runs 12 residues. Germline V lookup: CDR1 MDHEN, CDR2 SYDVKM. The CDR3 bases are TGTGCCAGCAGATCGGGGAATCAGCCCCAGCATTTT. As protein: CASRSGNQPQHF.

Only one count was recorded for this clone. The CDR3 spells CASSEDGHPHPQYF. The DNA for the CDR3 is TGTGCCAGCAGCGAGGATGGACATCCTCATCCGCAGTATTTT. The V call is TRBV5-4, the J call TRBJ2-3; D is perhaps TRBD1 (5 bases). The CDR3 covers 14 residues. The ends were cut back, 4 bases at V and 10 bases at J, with 19 bases in the middle. Germline values: CDR1 SGHNT, CDR2 YYREEE (reference sequence).

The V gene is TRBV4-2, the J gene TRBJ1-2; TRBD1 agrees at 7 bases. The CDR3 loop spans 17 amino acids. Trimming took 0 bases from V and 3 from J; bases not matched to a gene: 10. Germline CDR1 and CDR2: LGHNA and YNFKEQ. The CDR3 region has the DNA TGTGCCAGCAGCCAAGATAGGGGAACAGGGGCCTACTATGGCTACACCTTC. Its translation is CASSQDRGTGAYYGYTF.

This chain's CDR3 is CASSPGISYNEQFF. CDR3 nucleotide sequence: TGTGCCAGCAGCCCAGGTATCTCCTACAATGAGCAGTTCTTC. V is TRBV3-1 (or the pseudogene TRBV3-2) and J is TRBJ2-1; D is uncertain. The germline V and J ends were trimmed by 4 bases and 0 bases, with 7 bases remaining between them. This CDR3 is 14 amino acids long. Per the germline V gene, CDR1 is LGHDT and CDR2 is YNNKEL (reference sequence).

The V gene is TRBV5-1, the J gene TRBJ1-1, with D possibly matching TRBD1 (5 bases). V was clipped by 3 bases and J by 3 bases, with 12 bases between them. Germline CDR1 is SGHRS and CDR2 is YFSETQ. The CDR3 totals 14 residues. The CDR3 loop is CASSWGVGDTEAFF. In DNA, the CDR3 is TGCGCCAGCAGCTGGGGGGTCGGAGACACTGAAGCTTTCTTT.

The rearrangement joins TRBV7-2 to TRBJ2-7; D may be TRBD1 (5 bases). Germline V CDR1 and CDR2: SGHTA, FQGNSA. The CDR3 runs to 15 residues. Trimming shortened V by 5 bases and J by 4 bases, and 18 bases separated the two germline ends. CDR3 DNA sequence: TGTGCCAGCAGCCCAACCCCGACAGAAGGGTACGAGCAGTACTTC. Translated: CASSPTPTEGYEQYF.

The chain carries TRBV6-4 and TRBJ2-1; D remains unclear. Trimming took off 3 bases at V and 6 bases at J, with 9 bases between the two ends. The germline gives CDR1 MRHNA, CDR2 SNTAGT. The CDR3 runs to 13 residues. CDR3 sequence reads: CASSEQFGNEQFF. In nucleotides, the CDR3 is TGTGCCAGCAGTGAGCAGTTTGGCAATGAGCAGTTCTTC.